This paragraph reports one T cell receptor (beta chain). V lost 6 bases and J lost 3, with 12 bases in between. There are 13 residues in the CDR3. CDR1 is LGHNT, CDR2 FRNRAP, per germline. The sample comes from a study of blood T cell repertoires in COVID-19. Study context: Nucleic acid was either cDNA or gDNA, and it came from T cells, B-cell-depleted T cells, or PBMCs.

Generated by immunoSEQ multiplex PCR, the TCRdb table keeps only in-frame clones and is missing some. The sample comprises about 170,000 clones, approximately 84% of which are singletons, and roughly 12% rests with the top ten. All recovered Cohort 3 donors got two negative PCRs, got clearance, or saw symptom resolution. The material sequenced was PBMCs or T cells enriched from blood (not recorded which). The rearrangement joins TRBV12-5 to TRBJ2-7, with D possibly matching TRBD1 (5 bases). This clonotype originated in a middle-aged man who had recovered from COVID-19. The CDR3 DNA is TGTGCTAGTGGACCAAATGACAGCTACGAGCAGTACTTC. Translation gives CASGPNDSYEQYF.